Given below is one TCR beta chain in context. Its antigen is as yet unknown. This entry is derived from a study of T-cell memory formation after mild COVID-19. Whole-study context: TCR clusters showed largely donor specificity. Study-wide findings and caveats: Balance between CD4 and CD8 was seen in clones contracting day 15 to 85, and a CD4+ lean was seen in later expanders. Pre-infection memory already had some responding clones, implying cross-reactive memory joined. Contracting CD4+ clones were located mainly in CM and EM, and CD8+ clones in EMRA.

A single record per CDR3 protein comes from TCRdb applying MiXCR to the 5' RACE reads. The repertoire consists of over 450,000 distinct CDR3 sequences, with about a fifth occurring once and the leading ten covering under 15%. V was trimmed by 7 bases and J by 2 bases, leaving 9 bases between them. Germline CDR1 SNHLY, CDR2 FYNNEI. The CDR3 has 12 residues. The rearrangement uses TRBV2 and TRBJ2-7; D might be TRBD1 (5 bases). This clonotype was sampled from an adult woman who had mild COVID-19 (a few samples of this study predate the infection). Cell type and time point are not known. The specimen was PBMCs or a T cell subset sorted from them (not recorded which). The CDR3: CASKTDTYEQYF. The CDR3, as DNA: TGTGCCAGCAAGACAGATACCTACGAGCAGTACTTC.